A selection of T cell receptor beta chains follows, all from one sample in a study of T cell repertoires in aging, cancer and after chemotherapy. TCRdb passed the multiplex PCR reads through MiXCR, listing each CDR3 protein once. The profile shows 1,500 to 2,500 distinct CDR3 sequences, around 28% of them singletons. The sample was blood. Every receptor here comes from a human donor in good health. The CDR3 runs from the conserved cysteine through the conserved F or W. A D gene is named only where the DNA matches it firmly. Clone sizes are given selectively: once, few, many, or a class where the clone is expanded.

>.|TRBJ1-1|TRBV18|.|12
TGTGCCAGCTCACCCTCGACAGGCCAAGCTTTCTTT
CASSPSTGQAFF
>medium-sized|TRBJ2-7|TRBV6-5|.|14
TGTGCCAGCAGGGGATGGCAACTCTCCTACGAGCAGTACTTC
CASRGWQLSYEQYF
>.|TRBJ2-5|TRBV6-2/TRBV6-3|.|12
TGTGCCAGCAGCTTAGCTTCTGAGACCCAGTACTTC
CASSLASETQYF
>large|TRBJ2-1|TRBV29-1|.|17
TGCAGCGTTGGATTTGGAGTACGGGACGCGTCCTACAATGAGCAGTTCTTC
CSVGFGVRDASYNEQFF
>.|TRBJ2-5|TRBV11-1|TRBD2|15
TGTGCCAGCAGCTTGAGGACTAGCGGGGCGGAGACCCAGTACTTC
CASSLRTSGAETQYF
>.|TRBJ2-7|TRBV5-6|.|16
TGTGCCAGCAGCCCAAACCAAAGGTCTCAGGGATACCAGCAGTACTTC
CASSPNQRSQGYQQYF
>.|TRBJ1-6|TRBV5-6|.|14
TGCGCCAGCAGCTCCGGGAACTATAATTCACCCCTCCACTTT
CASSSGNYNSPLHF
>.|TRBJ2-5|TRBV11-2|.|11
TGTGCCAGCAGCTTACAAGAGACCCAGTACTTC
CASSLQETQYF
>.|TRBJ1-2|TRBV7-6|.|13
TGTGCCAGCGAGGAGGTACTGGGGTATGGCTACACCTTC
CASEEVLGYGYTF
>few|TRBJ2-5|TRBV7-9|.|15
TGTGCCAGCAGCTTAGCGCGTGTGGGGAGGGAGACCCAGTACTTC
CASSLARVGRETQYF
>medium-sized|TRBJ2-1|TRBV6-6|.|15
TGTGCCAGCAGTTACTCCGCAGCATCCTACAATGAGCAGTTCTTC
CASSYSAASYNEQFF
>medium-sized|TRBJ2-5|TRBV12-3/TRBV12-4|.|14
TGTGCCAGCAGCCGTAGACAGGCTCAAGAGACCCAGTACTTC
CASSRRQAQETQYF
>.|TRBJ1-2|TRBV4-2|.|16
TGTGCCAGCAGCCAATTTAGCATACAGGACGTCTATGGCTACACCTTC
CASSQFSIQDVYGYTF
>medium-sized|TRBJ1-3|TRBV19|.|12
TGTGCCAGTGGCTGGCCGGGAAACACCATATATTTT
CASGWPGNTIYF
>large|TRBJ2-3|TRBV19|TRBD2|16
TGTGCCAGTAGTATAGCGGACGGGAGGGGAGCAGATACGCAGTATTTT
CASSIADGRGADTQYF
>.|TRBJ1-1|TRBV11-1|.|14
TGTGCCAGCAGCTTAGTCCCGGGGAACACTGAAGCTTTCTTT
CASSLVPGNTEAFF
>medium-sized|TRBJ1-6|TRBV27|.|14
TGTGCCAGCAGTCTCTACTCTTATAATTCACCCCTCCACTTT
CASSLYSYNSPLHF
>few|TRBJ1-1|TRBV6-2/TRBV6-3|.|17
TGTGCCAGCAGTCAAGTCACCGGGGTTGGAAGGATGACTGAAGCTTTCTTT
CASSQVTGVGRMTEAFF
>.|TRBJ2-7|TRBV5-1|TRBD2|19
TGCGCCAGCAGCTTGGCTGGGAATCAATGGCTCATGGCGGGAGACGAGCAGTACTTC
CASSLAGNQWLMAGDEQYF
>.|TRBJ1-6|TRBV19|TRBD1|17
TGTGCCAGTAGTATAGGTAGGACAGGGAGTCGACTTGCACCCCTCCACTTT
CASSIGRTGSRLAPLHF
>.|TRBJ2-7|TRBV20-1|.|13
TGCAGTGCGACTTTATGGGGCTCCGACGAGCAGTACTTC
CSATLWGSDEQYF
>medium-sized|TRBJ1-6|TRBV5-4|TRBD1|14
TGTGCCAGCAGCGGGTGGGACAGAGAATCACCCCTCCACTTT
CASSGWDRESPLHF
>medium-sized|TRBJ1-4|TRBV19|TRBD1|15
TGTGCCAGTACCCCACAGGGGGGGTCTTGGGAAAAACTGTTTTTT
CASTPQGGSWEKLFF
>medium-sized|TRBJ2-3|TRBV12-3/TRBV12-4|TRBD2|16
TGTGCCAGCAGTCCCAAAGCGGGAGGTAGCACAGATACGCAGTATTTT
CASSPKAGGSTDTQYF